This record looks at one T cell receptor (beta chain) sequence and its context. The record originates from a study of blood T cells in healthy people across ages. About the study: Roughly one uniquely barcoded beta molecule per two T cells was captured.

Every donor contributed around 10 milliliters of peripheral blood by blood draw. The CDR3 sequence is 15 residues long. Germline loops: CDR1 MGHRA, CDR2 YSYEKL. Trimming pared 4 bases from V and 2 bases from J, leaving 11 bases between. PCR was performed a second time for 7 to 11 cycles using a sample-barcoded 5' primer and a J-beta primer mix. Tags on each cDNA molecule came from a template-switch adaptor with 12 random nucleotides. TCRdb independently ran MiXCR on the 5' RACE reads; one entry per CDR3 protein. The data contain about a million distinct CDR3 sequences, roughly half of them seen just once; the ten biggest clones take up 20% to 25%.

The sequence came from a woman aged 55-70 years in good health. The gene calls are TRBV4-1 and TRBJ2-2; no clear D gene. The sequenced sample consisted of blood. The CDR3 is CASSPLTPNTGELFF. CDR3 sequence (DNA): TGCGCCAGCAGCCCATTGACACCCAACACCGGGGAGCTGTTTTTT.